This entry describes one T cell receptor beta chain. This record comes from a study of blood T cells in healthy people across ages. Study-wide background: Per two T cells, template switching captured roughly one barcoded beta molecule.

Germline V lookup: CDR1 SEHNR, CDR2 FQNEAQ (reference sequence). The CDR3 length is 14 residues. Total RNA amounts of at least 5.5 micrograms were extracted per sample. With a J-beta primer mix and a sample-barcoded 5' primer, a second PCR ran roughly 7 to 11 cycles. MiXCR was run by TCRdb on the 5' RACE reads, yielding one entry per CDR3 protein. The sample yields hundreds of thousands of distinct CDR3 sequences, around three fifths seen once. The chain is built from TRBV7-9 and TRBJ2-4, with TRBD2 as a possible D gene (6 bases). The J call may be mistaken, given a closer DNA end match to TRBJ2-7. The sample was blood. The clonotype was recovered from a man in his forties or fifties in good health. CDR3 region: CASSLREPRVEQYF. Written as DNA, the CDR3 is TGTGCCAGCAGCTTACGGGAGCCTAGGGTCGAGCAGTACTTC.